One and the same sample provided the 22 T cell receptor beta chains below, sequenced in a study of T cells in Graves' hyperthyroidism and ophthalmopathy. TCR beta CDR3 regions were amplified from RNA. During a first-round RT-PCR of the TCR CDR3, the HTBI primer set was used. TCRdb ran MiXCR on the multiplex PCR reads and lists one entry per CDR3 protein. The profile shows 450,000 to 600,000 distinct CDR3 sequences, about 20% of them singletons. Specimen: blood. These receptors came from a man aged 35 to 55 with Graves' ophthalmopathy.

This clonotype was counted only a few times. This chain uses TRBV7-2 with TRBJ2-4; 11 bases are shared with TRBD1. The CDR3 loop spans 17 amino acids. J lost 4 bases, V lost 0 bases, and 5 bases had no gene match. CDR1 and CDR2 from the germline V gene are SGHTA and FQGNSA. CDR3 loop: CASSLAGQGGRKNIQYF. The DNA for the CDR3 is TGTGCCAGCAGCTTAGCGGGACAGGGGGGTAGGAAAAACATTCAGTACTTC. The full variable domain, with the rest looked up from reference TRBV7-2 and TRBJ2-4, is GAGVSQSPSNKVTEKGKDVELRCDPISGHTALYWYRQSLGQGLEFLIYFQGNSAPDKSGLPSDRFSAERTGGSVSTLTIQRTQQEDSAVYLCASSLAGQGGRKNIQYFGAGTRLSVL.

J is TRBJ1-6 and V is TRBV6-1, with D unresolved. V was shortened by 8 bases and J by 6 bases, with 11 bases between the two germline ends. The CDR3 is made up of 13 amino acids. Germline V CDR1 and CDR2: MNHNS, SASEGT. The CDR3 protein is CASGKIANSPLHF. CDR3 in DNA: TGTGCCAGCGGAAAGATCGCTAATTCACCCCTCCACTTT.

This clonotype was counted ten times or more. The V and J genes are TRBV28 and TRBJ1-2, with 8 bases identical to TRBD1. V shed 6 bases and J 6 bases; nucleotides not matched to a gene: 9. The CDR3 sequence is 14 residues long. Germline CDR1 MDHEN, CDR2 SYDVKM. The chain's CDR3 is CASSQWTGSHGYTF. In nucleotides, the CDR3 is TGTGCCAGCAGCCAGTGGACAGGGAGTCATGGCTACACCTTC.

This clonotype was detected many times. The DNA of the CDR3 is TGTGCCAGCAGTGGTGGACAGGGTATTATTGGAGATACGCAGTATTTT. It codes for CASSGGQGIIGDTQYF. The V gene is TRBV2, the J gene TRBJ2-3, with 8 bases that match TRBD1. Germline lookup yields CDR1 SNHLY and CDR2 FYNNEI. CDR3 length equals 16 residues. With V trimmed by 4 bases and J by 5 bases, 11 bases remained unmatched.

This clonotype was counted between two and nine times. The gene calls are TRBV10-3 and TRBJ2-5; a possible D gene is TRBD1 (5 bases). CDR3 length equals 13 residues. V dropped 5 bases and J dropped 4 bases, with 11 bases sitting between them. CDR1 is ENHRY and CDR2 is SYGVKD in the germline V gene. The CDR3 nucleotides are TGTGCCATCAGTAGGGGCGGCCGAGAGACCCAGTACTTC. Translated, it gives CAISRGGRETQYF.

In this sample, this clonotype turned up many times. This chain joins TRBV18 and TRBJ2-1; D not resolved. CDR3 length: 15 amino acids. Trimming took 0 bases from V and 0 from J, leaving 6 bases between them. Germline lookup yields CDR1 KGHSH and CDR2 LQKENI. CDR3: CASSPPRSSYNEQFF. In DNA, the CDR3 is TGTGCCAGCTCACCACCCCGGAGCTCCTACAATGAGCAGTTCTTC.

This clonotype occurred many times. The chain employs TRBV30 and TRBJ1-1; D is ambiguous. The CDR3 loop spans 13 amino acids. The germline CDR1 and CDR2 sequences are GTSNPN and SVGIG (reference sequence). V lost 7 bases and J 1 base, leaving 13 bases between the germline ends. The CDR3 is CASTYTRNTEAFF. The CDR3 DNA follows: TGTGCCTCGACCTACACGCGGAACACTGAAGCTTTCTTT.

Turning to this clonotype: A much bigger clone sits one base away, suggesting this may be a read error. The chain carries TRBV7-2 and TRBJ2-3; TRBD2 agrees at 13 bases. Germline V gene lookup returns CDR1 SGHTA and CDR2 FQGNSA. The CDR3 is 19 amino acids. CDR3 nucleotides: TGTGTCAGCAGCGGCGATTTGGGACTAGCGGGATATAGCACAGATACGCAGTATTTT. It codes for CVSSGDLGLAGYSTDTQYF.

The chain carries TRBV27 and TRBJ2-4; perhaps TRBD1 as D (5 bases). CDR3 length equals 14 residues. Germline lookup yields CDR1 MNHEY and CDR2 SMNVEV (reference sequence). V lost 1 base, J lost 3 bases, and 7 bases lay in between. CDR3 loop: CASSLLQGKNIQYF. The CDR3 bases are TGTGCCAGCAGTTTATTGCAGGGCAAAAACATTCAGTACTTC.

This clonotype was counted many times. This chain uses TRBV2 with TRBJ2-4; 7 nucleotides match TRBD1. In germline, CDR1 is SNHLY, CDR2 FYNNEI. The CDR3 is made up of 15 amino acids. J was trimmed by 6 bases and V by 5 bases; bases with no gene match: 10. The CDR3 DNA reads TGTGCCAGCAGTCGGGACAGTTTGTCGAGAAACATTCAGTACTTC. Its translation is CASSRDSLSRNIQYF.

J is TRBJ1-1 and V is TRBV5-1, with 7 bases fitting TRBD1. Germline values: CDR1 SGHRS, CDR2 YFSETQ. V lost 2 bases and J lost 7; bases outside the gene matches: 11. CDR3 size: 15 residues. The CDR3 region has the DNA TGCGCCAGCAGCTTTACCGGGACAGCGGTGGGTGAAGCTTTCTTT. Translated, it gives CASSFTGTAVGEAFF. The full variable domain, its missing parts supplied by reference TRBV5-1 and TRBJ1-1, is KAGVTQTPRYLIKTRGQQVTLSCSPISGHRSVSWYQQTPGQGLQFLFEYFSETQRNKGNFPGRFSGRQFSNSRSEMNVSTLELGDSALYLCASSFTGTAVGEAFFGQGTRLTVV.

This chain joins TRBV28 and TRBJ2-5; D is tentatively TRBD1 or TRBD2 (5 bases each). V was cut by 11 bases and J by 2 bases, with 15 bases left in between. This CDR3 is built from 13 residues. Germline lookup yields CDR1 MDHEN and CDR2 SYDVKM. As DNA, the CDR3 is TGTGCCGGCGGATACGGGGCTCAAGAGACCCAGTACTTC. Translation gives CAGGYGAQETQYF.

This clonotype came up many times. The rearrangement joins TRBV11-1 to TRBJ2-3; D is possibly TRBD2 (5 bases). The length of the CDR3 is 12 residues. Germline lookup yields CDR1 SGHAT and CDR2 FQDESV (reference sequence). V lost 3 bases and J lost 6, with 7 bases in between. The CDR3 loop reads CASSFGEDTQYF. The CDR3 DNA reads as TGTGCCAGCAGCTTTGGGGAGGATACGCAGTATTTT.

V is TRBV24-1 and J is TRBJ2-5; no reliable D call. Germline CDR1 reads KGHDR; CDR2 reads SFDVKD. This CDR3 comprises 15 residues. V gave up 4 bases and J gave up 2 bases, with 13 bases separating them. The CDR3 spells CATSDPVGNQETQYF. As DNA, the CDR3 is TGTGCCACCAGTGACCCTGTGGGAAATCAAGAGACCCAGTACTTC.

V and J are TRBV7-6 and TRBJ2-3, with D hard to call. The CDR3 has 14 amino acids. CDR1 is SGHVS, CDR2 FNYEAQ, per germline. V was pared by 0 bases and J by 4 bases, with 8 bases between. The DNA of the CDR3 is TGTGCCAGCAGCTTAGCGCGTCACCCAGATACGCAGTATTTT. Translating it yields CASSLARHPDTQYF.

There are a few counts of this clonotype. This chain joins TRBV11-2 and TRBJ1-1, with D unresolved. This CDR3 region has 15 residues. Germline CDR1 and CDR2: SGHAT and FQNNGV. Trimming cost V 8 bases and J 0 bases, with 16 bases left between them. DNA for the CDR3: TGTGCCAGCCGAGAGTCGGGCGCCATGAACACTGAAGCTTTCTTT. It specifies CASRESGAMNTEAFF.

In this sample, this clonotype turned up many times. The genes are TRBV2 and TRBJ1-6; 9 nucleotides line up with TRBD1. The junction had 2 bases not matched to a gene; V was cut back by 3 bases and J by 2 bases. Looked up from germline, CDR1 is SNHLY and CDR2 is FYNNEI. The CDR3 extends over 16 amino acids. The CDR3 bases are TGTGCCAGCAGTGAGAGGGACAGGGCCTATAATTCACCCCTCCACTTT. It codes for CASSERDRAYNSPLHF.

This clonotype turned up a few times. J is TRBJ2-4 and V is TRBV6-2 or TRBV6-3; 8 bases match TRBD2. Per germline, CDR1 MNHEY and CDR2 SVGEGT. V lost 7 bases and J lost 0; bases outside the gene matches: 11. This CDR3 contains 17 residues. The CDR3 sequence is CASISQAGGLAKNIQYF. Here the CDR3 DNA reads TGTGCCAGCATCAGCCAGGCGGGGGGATTAGCCAAAAACATTCAGTACTTC.

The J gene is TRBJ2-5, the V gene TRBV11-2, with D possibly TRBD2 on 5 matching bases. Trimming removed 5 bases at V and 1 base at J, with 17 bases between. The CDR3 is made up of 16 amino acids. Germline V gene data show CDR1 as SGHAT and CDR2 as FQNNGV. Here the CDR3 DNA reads TGTGCCAGCAGCCACCTCTTACGGGGTCCCCAAGAGACCCAGTACTTC. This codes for CASSHLLRGPQETQYF.

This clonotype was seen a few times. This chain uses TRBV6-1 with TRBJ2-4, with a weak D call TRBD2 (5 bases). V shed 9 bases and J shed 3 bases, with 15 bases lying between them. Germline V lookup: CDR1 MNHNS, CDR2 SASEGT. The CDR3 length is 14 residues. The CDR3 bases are TGTGCCAGTAATAGCGAGATCGACAAAAACATTCAGTACTTC. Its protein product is CASNSEIDKNIQYF.

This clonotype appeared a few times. The CDR3 is CASRGGAQNTEAFF. The DNA for the CDR3 is TGTGCCAGCCGGGGGGGGGCCCAGAACACTGAAGCTTTCTTT. The rearrangement uses TRBV18 and TRBJ1-1, with D possibly being TRBD1 (6 bases). Germline V gives CDR1 KGHSH, CDR2 LQKENI. The germline V and J ends were trimmed by 8 bases and 1 base, with 14 bases remaining between them. This CDR3 comprises 14 residues.

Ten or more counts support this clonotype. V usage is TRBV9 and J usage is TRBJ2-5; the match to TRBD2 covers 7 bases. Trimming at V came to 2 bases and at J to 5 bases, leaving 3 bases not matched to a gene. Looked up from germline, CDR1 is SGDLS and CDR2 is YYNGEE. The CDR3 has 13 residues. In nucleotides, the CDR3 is TGTGCCAGCAGCGTTTCGGGAGGCGAGACCCAGTACTTC. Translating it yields CASSVSGGETQYF.